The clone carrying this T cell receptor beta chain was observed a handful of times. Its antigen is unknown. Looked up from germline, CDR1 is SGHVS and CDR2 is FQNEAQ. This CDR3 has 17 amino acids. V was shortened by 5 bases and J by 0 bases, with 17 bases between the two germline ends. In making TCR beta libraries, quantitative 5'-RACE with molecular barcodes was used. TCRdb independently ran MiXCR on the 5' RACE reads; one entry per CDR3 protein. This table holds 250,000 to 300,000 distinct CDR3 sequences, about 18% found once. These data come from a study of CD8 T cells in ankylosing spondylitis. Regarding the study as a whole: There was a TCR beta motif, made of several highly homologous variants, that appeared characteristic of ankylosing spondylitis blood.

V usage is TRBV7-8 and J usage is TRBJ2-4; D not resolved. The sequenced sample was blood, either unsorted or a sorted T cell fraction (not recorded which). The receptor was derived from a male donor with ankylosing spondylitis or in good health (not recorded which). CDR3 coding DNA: TGTGCCAGCAGCCAACGGATGGCAGTGCTAGCCAAAAACATTCAGTACTTC. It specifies CASSQRMAVLAKNIQYF.